This T cell receptor (beta chain) came from a study of blood T cell repertoires in COVID-19. Study information: COVID-19 samples, acute and convalescent, were from the United States, Italy and Spain. PBMCs, B-cell-depleted T cells, or T cells were the source of the cDNA or gDNA that made up the material.

Generated by immunoSEQ multiplex PCR, the TCRdb table keeps only in-frame clones and is missing some. The sample records 200,000 or so clones, roughly 80% being singletons. The germline CDR1 and CDR2 sequences are MNHEY and SVGEGT. This CDR3 has 16 residues. V lost 4 bases to trimming and J lost 6 bases, with 22 bases between them. The receptor's source is a woman older than 75 with COVID-19, enrolled during active disease. The sequenced material came from peripheral blood. The gene calls are TRBV6-2 or TRBV6-3 and TRBJ2-7; D unclear. The CDR3 bases are TGTGCCAGCAGTTTGTTGTTTAGGCTAGTTGCCAGCGAGCAGTACTTC. This sequence encodes CASSLLFRLVASEQYF.